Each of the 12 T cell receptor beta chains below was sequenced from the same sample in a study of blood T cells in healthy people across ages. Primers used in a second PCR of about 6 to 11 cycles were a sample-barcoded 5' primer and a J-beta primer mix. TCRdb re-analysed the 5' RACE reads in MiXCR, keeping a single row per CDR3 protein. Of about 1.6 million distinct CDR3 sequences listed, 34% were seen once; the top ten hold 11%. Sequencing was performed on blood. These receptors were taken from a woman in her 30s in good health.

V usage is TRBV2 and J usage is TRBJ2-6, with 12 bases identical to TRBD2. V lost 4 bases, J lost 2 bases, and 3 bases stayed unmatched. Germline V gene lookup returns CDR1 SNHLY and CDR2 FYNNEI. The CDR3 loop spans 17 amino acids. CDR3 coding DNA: TGTGCCAGCAGTGGACTAGCGGGGGCGGCTGGGGCCAACGTCCTGACTTTC. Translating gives CASSGLAGAAGANVLTF.

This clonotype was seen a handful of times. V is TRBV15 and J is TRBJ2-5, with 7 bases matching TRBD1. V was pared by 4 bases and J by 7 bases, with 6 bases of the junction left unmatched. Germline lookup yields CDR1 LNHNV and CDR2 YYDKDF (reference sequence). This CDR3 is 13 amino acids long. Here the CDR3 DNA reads TGTGCCACCAGCACGACAGGGATAGGGACCCAGTACTTC. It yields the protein CATSTTGIGTQYF.

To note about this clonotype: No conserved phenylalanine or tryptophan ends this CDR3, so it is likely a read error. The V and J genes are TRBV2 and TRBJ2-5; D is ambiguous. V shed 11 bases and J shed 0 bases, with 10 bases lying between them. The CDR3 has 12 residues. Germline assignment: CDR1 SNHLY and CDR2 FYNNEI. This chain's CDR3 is CAARSDQETQYC. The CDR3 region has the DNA TGTGCCGCCAGGTCGGACCAAGAGACCCAGTACTGC.

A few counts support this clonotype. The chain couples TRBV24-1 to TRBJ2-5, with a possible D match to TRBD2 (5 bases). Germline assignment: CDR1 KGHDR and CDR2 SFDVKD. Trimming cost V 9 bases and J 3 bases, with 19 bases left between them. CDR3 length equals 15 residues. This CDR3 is CATGAGNNFEETQYF. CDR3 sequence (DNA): TGTGCCACCGGTGCCGGGAATAATTTCGAAGAGACCCAGTACTTC.

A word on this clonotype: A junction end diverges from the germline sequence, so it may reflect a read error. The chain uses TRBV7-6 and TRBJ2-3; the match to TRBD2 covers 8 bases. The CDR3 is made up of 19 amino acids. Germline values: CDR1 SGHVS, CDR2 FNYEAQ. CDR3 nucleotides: TGTGCCAGCAGATTAGTGTCTAGCGGGCGTGAAATTAGCACAGATACGCAGTATTTT. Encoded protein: CASRLVSSGREISTDTQYF. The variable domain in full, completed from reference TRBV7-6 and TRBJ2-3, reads GAGVSQSPRYKVTKRGQDVALRCDPISGHVSLYWYRQALGQGPEFLTYFNYEAQQDKSGLPNDRFSAERPEGSISTLTIQRTEQRDSAMYRCASRLVSSGREISTDTQYFGPGTRLTVL.

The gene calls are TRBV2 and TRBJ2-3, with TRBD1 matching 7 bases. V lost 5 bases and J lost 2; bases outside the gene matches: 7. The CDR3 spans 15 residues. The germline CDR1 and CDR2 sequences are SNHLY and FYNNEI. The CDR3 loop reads CASSPGGWATDTQYF. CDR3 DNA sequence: TGTGCCAGCAGTCCAGGGGGTTGGGCCACAGATACGCAGTATTTT.

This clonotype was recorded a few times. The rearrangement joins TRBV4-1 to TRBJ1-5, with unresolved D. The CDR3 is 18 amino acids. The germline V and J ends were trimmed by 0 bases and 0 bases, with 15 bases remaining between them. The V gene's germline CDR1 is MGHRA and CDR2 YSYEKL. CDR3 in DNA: TGCGCCAGCAGCCAAGAGCCCATCGCAGCTTATAGCAATCAGCCCCAGCATTTT. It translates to CASSQEPIAAYSNQPQHF.

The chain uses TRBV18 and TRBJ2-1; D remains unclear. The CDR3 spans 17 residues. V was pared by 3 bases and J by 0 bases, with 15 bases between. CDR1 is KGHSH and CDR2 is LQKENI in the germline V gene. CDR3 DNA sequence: TGTGCCAGCTCACCCCCAAATCACGGTTCCTCCTACAATGAGCAGTTCTTC. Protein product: CASSPPNHGSSYNEQFF.

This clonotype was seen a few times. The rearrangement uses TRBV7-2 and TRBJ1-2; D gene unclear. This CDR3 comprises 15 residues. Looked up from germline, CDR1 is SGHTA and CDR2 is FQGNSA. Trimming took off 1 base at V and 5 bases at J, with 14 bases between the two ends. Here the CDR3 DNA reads TGTGCCAGCAGCTTAGAACTGGGAGCGGGTTATGGCTACACCTTC. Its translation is CASSLELGAGYGYTF.

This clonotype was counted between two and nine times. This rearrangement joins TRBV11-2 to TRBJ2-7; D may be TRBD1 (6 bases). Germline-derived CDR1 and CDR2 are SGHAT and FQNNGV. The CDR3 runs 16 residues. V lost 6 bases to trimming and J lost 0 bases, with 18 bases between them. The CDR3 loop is CASSFFRGGSSYEQYF. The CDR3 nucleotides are TGTGCCAGCAGTTTTTTCAGGGGTGGGAGCTCCTACGAGCAGTACTTC.

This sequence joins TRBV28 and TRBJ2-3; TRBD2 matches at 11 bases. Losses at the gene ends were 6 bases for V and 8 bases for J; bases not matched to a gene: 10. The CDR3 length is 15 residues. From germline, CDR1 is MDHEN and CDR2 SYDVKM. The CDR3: CASSPGTSGPLTQYF. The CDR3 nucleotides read TGTGCCAGCAGCCCCGGGACTAGCGGTCCCCTTACGCAGTATTTT.

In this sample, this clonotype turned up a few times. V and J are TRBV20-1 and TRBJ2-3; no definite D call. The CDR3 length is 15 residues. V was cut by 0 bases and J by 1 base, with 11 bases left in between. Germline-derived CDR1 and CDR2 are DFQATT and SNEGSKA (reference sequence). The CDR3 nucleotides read TGCAGTGCTAGAGATACAGTTTCTGGCACAGATACGCAGTATTTT. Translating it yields CSARDTVSGTDTQYF.